Listed below are T cell receptor beta chains from one sample, sequenced in a study of regulatory dendritic cells for organ transplantation. These receptors have no identified antigens. The protocol was immunoSEQ multiplex PCR, while the TCRdb copy is restricted to in-frame clones and leaves out a portion. The table includes about 4,400 clones, roughly 70% detected once. Input material: memory CD8+ T cells from blood cultured with dendritic cells. Receptors originate from a human donor in good health. The CDR3 runs from the conserved cysteine through the conserved F or W. Fields, in order: J gene, D gene, V gene, clone size, CDR3 protein, CDR3 DNA. D genes are given only for firm matches. Clone sizes are given selectively: once, few, many, or a class where the clone is expanded.

TRBJ1-5,NA,TRBV25-1,large,CASSEGREPQHF,TGTGCCAGCAGTGAAGGGAGGGAGCCCCAGCATTTT
TRBJ2-2,NA,TRBV25-1,NA,CASSEGRVFGELFF,TGTGCCAGCAGTGAAGGAAGGGTTTTCGGGGAGCTGTTTTTT
TRBJ1-6,NA,TRBV28,few,CASSLGSSGSPLHF,TGTGCCAGCAGTTTAGGGTCTTCGGGTTCACCCCTCCACTTT
TRBJ2-1,NA,TRBV13,NA,CASSPRGRWEVGQFF,TGTGCCAGCAGCCCCCGGGGGCGGTGGGAGGTGGGGCAGTTCTTC
TRBJ1-1,NA,TRBV28,NA,CASTTHTGDTEAFF,TGTGCCAGCACCACTCACACGGGGGACACTGAAGCTTTCTTT
TRBJ1-1,NA,TRBV5-4,NA,CASSLRNRLNTEAFF,TGTGCCAGCAGCTTGAGAAACAGGTTAAACACTGAAGCTTTCTTT
TRBJ2-5,TRBD1,TRBV7-7,NA,CAKLSRDRQYF,TGTGCAAAACTTAGCCGGGACAGACAGTACTTC
TRBJ1-2,NA,TRBV4-3,NA,CASSQDVEDYGYTF,TGCGCCAGCAGCCAAGATGTAGAAGACTATGGCTACACCTTC
TRBJ2-7,NA,TRBV4-2,NA,CASSQESGDNSYEQYF,TGTGCCAGCAGCCAGGAGTCAGGAGACAACTCCTACGAGCAGTACTTC
TRBJ2-7,TRBD2,TRBV18,NA,CASSRTSFHEQYF,TGTGCCAGCTCACGGACTAGCTTCCACGAGCAGTACTTC
TRBJ1-2,NA,TRBV28,NA,CASSFRGYTF,TGTGCCAGCAGTTTCCGTGGCTACACCTTC
TRBJ2-7,TRBD2,TRBV6-5,NA,CASSYSTSGGYEQYF,TGTGCCAGCAGTTACTCGACTAGCGGGGGCTACGAGCAGTACTTC
TRBJ2-7,TRBD1,TRBV7-2,few,CASSFGQGKFSEQYF,TGTGCCAGCAGCTTCGGACAGGGCAAATTCTCCGAGCAGTACTTC
TRBJ2-7,TRBD1,TRBV6-1,NA,CASSEGTGGYYEQYF,TGTGCCAGCAGTGAAGGGACAGGGGGCTACTACGAGCAGTACTTC
TRBJ2-1,TRBD2,TRBV6-1,NA,CASSERGGGYNEQFF,TGTGCCAGCAGTGAACGCGGGGGGGGCTACAATGAGCAGTTCTTC
TRBJ1-2,NA,TRBV18,NA,CASSPRAEDERYYTF,TGTGCCAGCTCACCACGAGCAGAAGATGAGAGGTACTACACCTTC
TRBJ1-1,NA,TRBV15,once,CATSRDQAGPGTEAFF,TGTGCCACCAGCAGAGATCAAGCAGGGCCGGGCACTGAAGCTTTCTTT
TRBJ2-1,NA,TRBV5-5,NA,CASSLGDYNEQFF,TGTGCCAGCAGCTTGGGGGATTACAATGAGCAGTTCTTC
TRBJ2-5,TRBD2,TRBV7-8,NA,CASSLPKGGSGSRWGQETQYF,TGTGCCAGCAGCTTACCGAAAGGGGGTAGCGGGAGCCGGTGGGGACAAGAGACCCAGTACTTC
TRBJ2-1,TRBD2,TRBV6-1,few,CASSELAGGYNEQFF,TGTGCCAGCAGTGAATTAGCGGGAGGGTACAATGAGCAGTTCTTC
TRBJ2-2,TRBD1,TRBV7-6,few,CASSSGTGYTGELFF,TGTGCCAGCAGCTCCGGGACAGGGTATACCGGGGAGCTGTTTTTT
TRBJ1-1,NA,TRBV10-1,NA,CASSEGGEAFF,TGCGCCAGCAGTGAGGGGGGTGAAGCTTTCTTT
TRBJ1-6,NA,TRBV2,NA,CASSAELSSSLHF,TGTGCCAGCAGTGCGGAGCTCTCCTCCTCCCTCCACTTT
TRBJ2-7,NA,TRBV6-1,few,CASSEEIESRRPYGYEQYF,TGTGCCAGCAGTGAAGAGATCGAGTCAAGGCGGCCCTACGGCTACGAGCAGTACTTC
TRBJ1-5,NA,TRBV10-3,few,CAISAPGADQPQHF,TGTGCCATCAGTGCCCCAGGGGCCGATCAGCCCCAGCATTTT
TRBJ2-3,NA,TRBV13,NA,CASSLASTDTQYF,TGTGCCAGCAGCTTAGCTAGCACAGATACGCAGTATTTT
TRBJ1-2,TRBD1,TRBV6-4,NA,CASSASPGQFYGYTF,TGTGCCAGCAGTGCGTCCCCGGGACAGTTCTATGGCTACACCTTC
TRBJ1-1,NA,TRBV6-5,few,CASSQALPNTEAFF,TGTGCCAGCAGTCAGGCACTCCCGAACACTGAAGCTTTCTTT
TRBJ2-1,TRBD2,TRBV10-3,NA,CAISELAGDNEQFF,TGTGCCATCAGTGAGCTAGCGGGAGACAATGAGCAGTTCTTC
TRBJ2-6,NA,TRBV6-5,NA,CASSYSFGGANVLTF,TGTGCCAGCAGTTACTCCTTCGGGGGGGCCAACGTCCTGACTTTC
TRBJ2-1,NA,TRBV4-2,NA,CASSQDGGHSPYNEQFF,TGTGCCAGCAGCCAAGACGGGGGCCACTCACCCTACAATGAGCAGTTCTTC
TRBJ2-3,NA,TRBV21-1,NA,CASSKDARDRGTDTQYF,TGTGCCAGCAGCAAAGACGCCCGGGACAGGGGGACAGATACGCAGTATTTT
TRBJ2-1,TRBD2,TRBV9,NA,CASSLSGRVGNEQFF,TGTGCCAGCAGCCTTAGCGGGAGGGTCGGTAATGAGCAGTTCTTC
TRBJ2-3,TRBD2,TRBV5-4,NA,CASSLASGGHGTDTQYF,TGTGCCAGCAGCTTGGCTAGCGGGGGGCACGGCACAGATACGCAGTATTTT
TRBJ2-3,TRBD1,TRBV18,NA,CASSPKYGDSDTDTQYF,TGTGCCAGCTCACCAAAGTATGGGGACAGCGACACAGATACGCAGTATTTT
TRBJ2-2,NA,TRBV4-1,few,CASSAGSGELFF,TGCGCCAGCAGCGCGGGTTCCGGGGAGCTGTTTTTT
TRBJ1-4,NA,TRBV5-4,NA,CASSYGALPEKLFF,TGTGCCAGCAGCTACGGCGCCCTACCTGAAAAACTGTTTTTT
TRBJ1-2,NA,TRBV27,NA,CASSLGPNHFYGYTF,TGTGCCAGCAGTTTAGGCCCTAACCACTTTTATGGCTACACCTTC
TRBJ2-1,NA,TRBV10-3,NA,CAISESHSHEQFF,TGTGCCATCAGTGAGTCCCACTCGCATGAGCAGTTCTTC
TRBJ2-3,NA,TRBV7-9,NA,CASSGDPDTQYF,TGTGCCAGCAGCGGGGACCCAGATACGCAGTATTTT
TRBJ1-5,NA,TRBV6-5,few,CASSYSGTQPQHF,TGTGCCAGCAGTTACTCGGGGACACAGCCCCAGCATTTT
TRBJ2-5,NA,TRBV5-4,once,CASSLDMIQETQYF,TGTGCCAGCAGCTTGGATATGATACAAGAGACCCAGTACTTC
TRBJ2-7,TRBD1,TRBV4-1,NA,CASSQVGTGPYEQYF,TGCGCCAGCAGCCAAGTTGGGACAGGGCCCTACGAGCAGTACTTC
TRBJ2-1,NA,TRBV9,NA,CASSVFSGHGNEQFF,TGTGCCAGCAGCGTCTTCAGTGGTCACGGCAATGAGCAGTTCTTC
TRBJ2-3,TRBD1,TRBV4-2,NA,CASSPWTGETKDTQYF,TGTGCCAGCAGCCCCTGGACAGGGGAGACCAAGGATACGCAGTATTTT
TRBJ1-1,NA,TRBV6-5,NA,CASSTTVNTEAFF,TGTGCCAGCTCGACGACCGTGAACACTGAAGCTTTCTTT
TRBJ2-7,NA,TRBV6-1,NA,CASSEGVGTATYEQYF,TGTGCCAGCAGTGAAGGGGTCGGGACGGCGACCTACGAGCAGTACTTC
TRBJ1-1,NA,TRBV20-1,few,CSASVDDEAFF,TGCAGTGCTAGTGTCGACGATGAAGCTTTCTTT
TRBJ2-1,TRBD1,TRBV4-3,few,CASSHLSTGDNEQFF,TGCGCCAGCAGCCACCTCTCGACAGGGGACAATGAGCAGTTCTTC
TRBJ2-1,NA,TRBV27,NA,CASSDTGYNEQFF,TGTGCCAGCAGTGATACAGGGTACAATGAGCAGTTCTTC
TRBJ2-7,TRBD2,TRBV5-6,NA,CASSLAGGYWYEQYF,TGTGCCAGCAGCTTAGCGGGGGGATATTGGTACGAGCAGTACTTC
TRBJ1-3,NA,TRBV28,large,CASSLGVSGNTIYF,TGTGCCAGCAGTTTAGGAGTGTCTGGAAACACCATATATTTT
TRBJ2-7,TRBD1,TRBV29-1,NA,CSVENLETGSHEQYF,TGCAGCGTTGAAAACCTGGAGACAGGGAGCCACGAGCAGTACTTC
TRBJ2-7,NA,TRBV6-5,NA,CASSNLESYGYEQYF,TGTGCCAGCAGTAACCTGGAATCCTATGGCTACGAGCAGTACTTC
TRBJ1-4,NA,TRBV25-1,NA,CASSEGEPYKLFF,TGTGCCAGCAGTGAAGGGGAGCCCTACAAACTGTTTTTT
TRBJ1-2,NA,TRBV9,few,CASSVGGGNYGYTF,TGTGCCAGCAGCGTAGGTGGGGGCAACTATGGCTACACCTTC
TRBJ2-3,TRBD2,TRBV7-9,NA,CASSPPGTTTDTQYF,TGTGCCAGCAGCCCTCCGGGGACTACCACAGATACGCAGTATTTT
TRBJ2-7,NA,TRBV5-3,NA,CARSLKGEQYF,TGTGCCAGAAGCTTAAAGGGCGAGCAGTACTTC
TRBJ2-3,NA,TRBV27,once,CASSLALAISTDTQYF,TGTGCCAGCAGTTTAGCTCTAGCCATCAGCACAGATACGCAGTATTTT